The clone carrying this T cell receptor beta chain was recorded at least ten times. The CDR3 length is 15 residues. CDR1 is MNHEY and CDR2 is SMNVEV in the germline V gene (reference sequence). The J segment lost 5 bases and the V segment lost 5 bases, leaving 11 bases of the junction unmatched. The sample originates from a study of blood T cell repertoires in COVID-19. Per the original methods: Reference gene primer amplification in the assay estimated nucleated cell counts. Only in-frame clones appear in the TCRdb table, and some are missing; sequencing was by immunoSEQ multiplex PCR. V, J and clone size are those of that table, while D and trimming were read from the DNA. The sample has 80,000 to 95,000 clones, approximately 85% seen once.

Sequencing used peripheral blood. The V and J genes are TRBV27 and TRBJ1-1, with 7 nucleotides matching TRBD1. The TCR comes from a human donor in a cohort sampled during active COVID-19. DNA for the CDR3: TGTGCCAGCAGTCCGGTTCAGGGGGTGAGAACTGAAGCTTTCTTT. Translated: CASSPVQGVRTEAFF.